Presented here are 29 T cell receptor beta chains from one specimen sequenced in a study of shared clonotypes between healthy human individuals. Repertoires were generated with immunoSEQ multiplex PCR, while TCRdb's copy carries only in-frame clones and drops some. The table records about half a million clones, 79% of them present only once. The sequenced sample was PBMCs. These TCRs come from a woman between 35 and 50 years old in good health. Some clones in this sample may be carry-over from other donors' samples.

The J gene is TRBJ2-1, the V gene TRBV7-2; the D gene is possibly TRBD1 (6 bases). The CDR3 loop spans 12 amino acids. In germline, CDR1 is SGHTA, CDR2 FQGNSA. Trimming removed 2 bases at V and 12 bases at J, with 11 bases between. CDR3 sequence reads: CASSLSLGGQFF. The CDR3 region has the DNA TGTGCCAGCAGCTTATCCCTAGGGGGGCAGTTCTTC.

V usage is TRBV19 and J usage is TRBJ2-7, with 9 bases lining up with TRBD2. Germline CDR1 reads LNHDA; CDR2 reads SQIVND (reference sequence). The CDR3 length is 14 residues. The V and J ends lost 4 bases and 1 base, in that order; junction bases with no gene match: 2. CDR3 DNA sequence: TGTGCCAGTAGTAAGACTAGCGGTTCCTACGAGCAGTACTTC. This translates into CASSKTSGSYEQYF.

This clone was seen only once. The chain links TRBV28 to TRBJ2-3, with TRBD1 matching 7 bases. J gave up 4 bases and V 3 bases, and 7 bases lay outside the gene matches. The germline V gene encodes CDR1 MDHEN and CDR2 SYDVKM. This CDR3 is built from 15 residues. CDR3 DNA: TGTGCCAGCAGTTTGCTGACAGGGAAATCAGATACGCAGTATTTT. Its translation is CASSLLTGKSDTQYF.

V usage is TRBV5-1 and J usage is TRBJ2-7; 11 positions match TRBD2. The CDR3 is 16 amino acids. CDR1 is SGHRS, CDR2 YFSETQ, per germline. The V segment lost 1 base and the J segment 6 bases; nucleotides outside the gene matches: 9. In nucleotides, the CDR3 is TGCGCCAGCAGCTTGTCCCTAGCGGGAGGATTAGCCGAGCAGTACTTC. It translates to CASSLSLAGGLAEQYF.

The chain uses TRBV7-9 and TRBJ2-2; 10 positions agree with TRBD1. The germline V gene encodes CDR1 SEHNR and CDR2 FQNEAQ (reference sequence). CDR3 length: 15 amino acids. Unmatched junction bases numbered 5, after V lost 4 bases and J lost 6 bases. The CDR3 loop is CASSSGQGMAGELFF. The DNA for the CDR3 is TGTGCCAGCAGCTCGGGACAGGGGATGGCCGGGGAGCTGTTTTTT. The entire variable domain, with the rest obtained from reference TRBV7-9 and TRBJ2-2, is as follows: DTGVSQNPRHKITKRGQNVTFRCDPISEHNRLYWYRQTLGQGPEFLTYFQNEAQLEKSRLLSDRFSAERPKGSFSTLEIQRTEQGDSAMYLCASSSGQGMAGELFFGEGSRLTVL.

The V and J genes are TRBV5-1 and TRBJ2-1; 10 bases are shared with TRBD1. The CDR3 contains 14 residues. J was trimmed by 8 bases and V by 4 bases; bases with no gene match: 6. Germline V gives CDR1 SGHRS, CDR2 YFSETQ. The chain's CDR3 is CASSDGTGVYEQFF. The CDR3 DNA sequence: TGCGCCAGCAGCGACGGGACAGGGGTATATGAGCAGTTCTTC.

Of note for this clone: A much larger clone differs from this one at a single base, so this may be a read error. The V and J genes are TRBV5-6 and TRBJ1-2; 9 nucleotides line up with TRBD1. Germline CDR1 and CDR2: SGHDT and YYEEEE. This CDR3 comprises 13 residues. J lost 3 bases, V lost 4 bases, and 1 base had no gene match. In nucleotides, the CDR3 is TGTGCCAGCAGCCGGGACAGGGACTATGGCTACACCTTC. Translating gives CASSRDRDYGYTF.

The chain employs TRBV19 and TRBJ2-5; the match to TRBD1 covers 8 bases. CDR1 and CDR2 from the germline V gene are LNHDA and SQIVND (reference sequence). The CDR3 length is 14 residues. V lost 5 bases, J lost 5 bases, and 7 bases stayed unmatched. CDR3: CASSPTGARETQYF. The CDR3, as DNA: TGTGCCAGTAGTCCGACAGGGGCTCGGGAGACCCAGTACTTC.

The genes are TRBV9 and TRBJ2-1; the D call may be TRBD1 or TRBD2 (5 bases each). There are 16 residues in the CDR3. In germline, CDR1 is SGDLS, CDR2 YYNGEE. V dropped 0 bases and J dropped 2 bases, with 12 bases sitting between them. DNA for the CDR3: TGTGCCAGCAGCGTAGTGGGGACGCTCACCTACAATGAGCAGTTCTTC. Protein: CASSVVGTLTYNEQFF.

This clone has just a few counts. The CDR3 coding sequence is TGTGCCAGCAGTGTGACCAGCCCGGACACCGGGGAGCTGTTTTTT. Residues: CASSVTSPDTGELFF. This rearrangement joins TRBV6-6 to TRBJ2-2; D is unclear. The CDR3 is 15 amino acids. Trimming left V 5 bases short and J 3 bases short, with 13 bases between. Germline V gives CDR1 MNHNY, CDR2 SVGAGI (reference sequence).

Concerning this clone: Distinct nucleotide sequences in the sample also encode this CDR3. The chain joins TRBV7-9 to TRBJ1-1; no clear D gene. The V and J ends lost 1 base and 4 bases respectively, with 7 bases between them. CDR3 length: 13 residues. Per germline, CDR1 SEHNR and CDR2 FQNEAQ (reference sequence). The CDR3 sequence is CASSLEGGTEAFF. The CDR3 DNA is TGTGCCAGCAGCTTAGAGGGTGGCACTGAAGCTTTCTTT.

The J gene is TRBJ1-4, the V gene TRBV10-2; the match to TRBD1 covers 10 bases. V shed 8 bases and J 3 bases; nucleotides not matched to a gene: 6. Germline V gives CDR1 WSHSY, CDR2 SAAADI. This CDR3 contains 15 residues. Written as DNA, the CDR3 is TGCGCCAGCCGAAAGGGACAGGGGTCTAATGAAAAACTGTTTTTT. It translates to CASRKGQGSNEKLFF.

V is TRBV18 and J is TRBJ2-7, with 8 bases lining up with TRBD1. Germline CDR1 KGHSH, CDR2 LQKENI. The V gene end was trimmed by 3 bases and the J gene end by 4 bases; junction bases not matched to a gene: 11. The CDR3 spans 16 residues. As DNA, the CDR3 is TGTGCCAGCTCACCGAACCCCGGGACAGGAATTTACGAGCAGTACTTC. Its protein is CASSPNPGTGIYEQYF.

This chain joins TRBV7-7 and TRBJ2-1, with D unclear. The V end was cut by 1 base, the J end by 4 bases, with 5 bases between. This CDR3 is built from 13 residues. Germline loops: CDR1 SSHAT, CDR2 FNYEAQ (reference sequence). Here the CDR3 DNA reads TGTGCCAGCAGCTTAGGGCCTTACAATGAGCAGTTCTTC. The encoded protein is CASSLGPYNEQFF.

Written as DNA, the CDR3 is TGTGCCAGCAGCTTAGTAGGACAGGGCGGCCACGAGCAGTACTTC. Translation: CASSLVGQGGHEQYF. This chain links TRBV7-2 with TRBJ2-7, with 8 positions matching TRBD1. CDR1 and CDR2 from the germline V gene are SGHTA and FQGNSA. Losses at the gene ends were 1 base for V and 5 bases for J; bases not matched to a gene: 7. The CDR3 length is 15 residues.

This clone appeared a single time. The rearrangement uses TRBV10-3 and TRBJ2-2; 9 nucleotides match TRBD2. J gave up 4 bases and V 0 bases, and 3 bases lay outside the gene matches. The CDR3 contains 16 residues. Germline values: CDR1 ENHRY, CDR2 SYGVKD. The CDR3 coding sequence is TGTGCCATCAGTGAGTCGCGCGGGAGGGGCACCGGGGAGCTGTTTTTT. Encoded protein: CAISESRGRGTGELFF.

The gene calls are TRBV19 and TRBJ2-7; 12 bases agree with TRBD1. This CDR3 has 14 residues. Germline lookup yields CDR1 LNHDA and CDR2 SQIVND (reference sequence). The J segment lost 2 bases and the V segment lost 6 bases, leaving 2 bases of the junction unmatched. The CDR3, as DNA: TGTGCCAGTAGCGGGACAGGGGGCGCCTACGAGCAGTACTTC. Its protein product is CASSGTGGAYEQYF.

J is TRBJ2-3 and V is TRBV7-9; 7 positions match TRBD2. Germline trimming cut 3 bases from V and 4 bases from J; bases unmatched to any gene: 4. Germline CDR1 and CDR2: SEHNR and FQNEAQ (reference sequence). CDR3 size: 14 residues. The CDR3 region is CASSLGGSADTQYF. DNA of the CDR3: TGTGCCAGCAGCTTGGGGGGGAGCGCAGATACGCAGTATTTT. The full variable domain, in which reference TRBV7-9 and TRBJ2-3 provide the parts outside the CDR3, is DTGVSQNPRHKITKRGQNVTFRCDPISEHNRLYWYRQTLGQGPEFLTYFQNEAQLEKSRLLSDRFSAERPKGSFSTLEIQRTEQGDSAMYLCASSLGGSADTQYFGPGTRLTVL.

The J gene is TRBJ1-6, the V gene TRBV27, with D uncertain. Trimming took off 5 bases at V and 8 bases at J, with 10 bases between the two ends. The CDR3 contains 13 residues. Per germline, CDR1 MNHEY and CDR2 SMNVEV (reference sequence). The CDR3 protein is CASSLRTHSPLHF. The CDR3 region has the DNA TGTGCCAGCAGTCTGCGGACCCATTCACCCCTCCACTTT.

This sequence joins TRBV5-1 and TRBJ1-1, with no clear D. From germline, CDR1 is SGHRS and CDR2 YFSETQ. This CDR3 has 14 amino acids. V was clipped by 0 bases and J by 1 base, with 7 bases between them. The CDR3 is CASSLEPQNTEAFF. The CDR3 DNA is TGCGCCAGCAGCTTGGAGCCACAGAACACTGAAGCTTTCTTT.

The chain is built from TRBV5-8 and TRBJ1-1; TRBD1 matches at 10 bases. V gave up 3 bases and J gave up 6 bases; unmatched junction bases: 11. The CDR3 length is 16 residues. Per the germline V gene, CDR1 is SGHTS and CDR2 is YDEGEE. The CDR3 bases are TGTGCCAGCAGCTCGAACCCGGACAGGGGGAGAGCTGAAGCTTTCTTT. It encodes CASSSNPDRGRAEAFF. Full variable domain (rest looked up from reference TRBV5-8 and TRBJ1-1): EAGVTQSPTHLIKTRGQQATLRCSPISGHTSVYWYQQALGLGLQFLLWYDEGEERNRGNFPPRFSGRQFPNYSSELNVNALELEDSALYLCASSSNPDRGRAEAFFGQGTRLTVV.

This rearrangement joins TRBV7-2 to TRBJ2-7; 7 bases match TRBD1. From germline, CDR1 is SGHTA and CDR2 FQGNSA. The CDR3 is 15 amino acids. Losses at the gene ends were 5 bases for V and 2 bases for J; bases not matched to a gene: 9. The DNA of the CDR3 is TGTGCCAGCAGCCCGCTCCGGGACAGTCCCTACGAGCAGTACTTC. Encoded protein: CASSPLRDSPYEQYF.

The rearrangement uses TRBV28 and TRBJ2-1; tentative D call: TRBD1 (7 bases). V was trimmed by 4 bases and J by 5 bases, leaving 12 bases between them. This CDR3 spans 14 amino acids. Germline CDR1 is MDHEN and CDR2 is SYDVKM. This CDR3 is CASSWGDSNNEQFF. Here the CDR3 DNA reads TGTGCCAGCAGTTGGGGGGACAGCAACAATGAGCAGTTCTTC.

The chain couples TRBV7-3 to TRBJ2-5, with 11 bases fitting TRBD2. V was pared by 5 bases and J by 2 bases, with 4 bases of the junction left unmatched. Germline loops: CDR1 SGHTA, CDR2 FQGTGA. There are 15 residues in the CDR3. CDR3 coding DNA: TGTGCCAGCAGCCGCGGGACTAGCGGTCAAGAGACCCAGTACTTC. Its protein product is CASSRGTSGQETQYF.

The V gene is TRBV11-3, the J gene TRBJ2-7, with 8 bases lining up with TRBD2. Losses at the gene ends were 3 bases for V and 3 bases for J; bases not matched to a gene: 7. This CDR3 region has 15 residues. Looked up from germline, CDR1 is SGHNT and CDR2 is YENEEA. This chain's CDR3 is CASSLFSGDIYEQYF. The CDR3 DNA reads TGTGCCAGCAGCTTGTTTAGCGGGGATATCTACGAGCAGTACTTC.

The chain carries TRBV18 and TRBJ1-3; D is unclear. Germline V CDR1 and CDR2: KGHSH, LQKENI. V lost 3 bases to trimming and J lost 0 bases, with 12 bases between them. This CDR3 contains 16 residues. The CDR3 spells CASSPKRIDSGNTIYF. CDR3 coding DNA: TGTGCCAGCTCACCGAAGAGGATCGACTCTGGAAACACCATATATTTT.

The V call is TRBV28, the J call TRBJ2-7; 12 positions agree with TRBD2. In germline, CDR1 is MDHEN, CDR2 SYDVKM. The junction had 7 bases not matched to a gene; V was cut back by 5 bases and J by 2 bases. The CDR3 runs to 16 residues. CDR3 amino acids: CASSTRTSGVTYEQYF. CDR3 nucleotide sequence: TGTGCCAGCAGTACCCGGACTAGCGGGGTCACCTACGAGCAGTACTTC.

The CDR3 DNA is TGTGCCAGTAGTATACGAAAGAACACCGGGGAGCTGTTTTTT. Translation: CASSIRKNTGELFF. The chain combines TRBV19 with TRBJ2-2; D unclear. The CDR3 consists of 14 residues. Trimming took 2 bases from V and 1 from J, leaving 5 bases between them. Germline V gene sequence: CDR1 LNHDA, CDR2 SQIVND (reference sequence).

The chain links TRBV7-6 to TRBJ2-7, with D uncertain. The germline V gene has CDR1 SGHVS and CDR2 FNYEAQ. V was cut by 1 base and J by 1 base, with 2 bases left in between. The CDR3 is made up of 12 amino acids. The chain's CDR3 is CASSLVSYEQYF. The CDR3 region has the DNA TGTGCCAGCAGCTTAGTTTCCTACGAGCAGTACTTC. Based on the CDR3 plus reference TRBV7-6 and TRBJ2-7, the full variable domain is GAGVSQSPRYKVTKRGQDVALRCDPISGHVSLYWYRQALGQGPEFLTYFNYEAQQDKSGLPNDRFSAERPEGSISTLTIQRTEQRDSAMYRCASSLVSYEQYFGPGTRLTVT.